This paragraph reports one T cell receptor beta chain. Its antigen is unknown. This CDR3 is also generated by other DNA sequences in the sample. These data are taken from a study of OX40 agonist ivuxolimab in advanced cancers. Study-wide background: Under the entry rules, prior anti-PD-1, anti-PD-L1 or anti-CTLA-4 therapy was allowed, and about 40% had some. General study points: CD4+ and CD8+ T cells in blood underwent clonal expansion by week 6 at 0.1 to 3.0 mg/kg.

Libraries were prepared by immunoSEQ multiplex PCR; TCRdb keeps only in-frame clonotypes and omits some of them. This table holds about 52,000 clones, around 85% found once. This CDR3 contains 13 residues. Germline lookup yields CDR1 SGHRS and CDR2 YFSETQ. The ends were cut back, 2 bases at V and 3 bases at J, with 8 bases in the middle. Patients with a history of autoimmune disease or on systemic immunosuppression were excluded. Samples of blood were obtained at baseline, on cycle 4 day 1, and on cycle 7 day 1. This specimen consisted of CD4+ or CD8+ T cells sorted from blood, obtained in a trial of the OX40 agonist ivuxolimab. The receptor's source is an adult with an advanced solid tumor such as melanoma, head and neck, liver or kidney cancer. The chain links TRBV5-1 to TRBJ1-1; the D is unclear. CDR3 residues: CASSFGGDTEAFF. The CDR3 DNA follows: TGCGCCAGCAGCTTTGGCGGGGACACTGAAGCTTTCTTT.